A single count supports the clone carrying this T cell receptor beta chain. Its specificity is not known. This sample stems from a study of blood T cells in healthy people across ages. Using a J-beta primer mix together with a sample-barcoded 5' primer, a second PCR was run for roughly 7 to 11 cycles. TCRdb itself ran the 5' RACE reads through MiXCR, one entry per CDR3 protein. This table holds approximately 780,000 distinct CDR3 sequences, roughly 25% found once. Study observations and caveats: Across samples, TCR beta diversity tracked strongly with naive T cell percentage. Roughly linear declines in TCR beta diversity per million T cells occurred with age.

Each sample provided at least 5.5 micrograms of extracted total RNA. The CDR3 has 14 residues. Germline V gene lookup returns CDR1 SGHTA and CDR2 FQGTGA. J lost 5 bases, V lost 5 bases, and 8 bases had no gene match. These data are also associated with another study on T cells of mothers and their children.

Sequenced sample: blood. The TCR sequence derives from a boy between 5 and 17 years old in good health. This chain links TRBV7-3 with TRBJ2-5; 7 positions agree with TRBD1. Here the CDR3 DNA reads TGTGCCAGCAGCGTCAACAGGGGATATGAGACCCAGTACTTC. It encodes CASSVNRGYETQYF.